The 17 T cell receptor beta chains listed next were all sequenced from one sample in a study of T cells in Graves' hyperthyroidism and ophthalmopathy (dated by TCRdb to about 2019). The library was obtained by multiplex PCR. For sequencing, an Illumina HiSeq 2000 was employed. Amplification of TCR beta CDR3 regions was carried out from RNA transcripts. The TCR CDR3 was subjected to a first round of RT-PCR using the HTBI primer set and the Qiagen OneStep RT-PCR kit. Using fastp trimming at Q25 and MiXCR clonotype assembly, TCRdb reanalyzed the public sequencing data and kept in-frame beta chains. Entries are consolidated by CDR3 protein sequence, retaining the most common genes and DNA. For this sample there are around 540,000 distinct CDR3 sequences; 15% to 20% appear just once. Jointly, the top ten make up about 29% of the sample. Specimen: blood. These receptors came from a woman aged 25-40 years with Graves' ophthalmopathy.

Many counts were recorded for this clonotype. The V call is TRBV13, the J call TRBJ2-7; D ambiguous. This CDR3 has 13 residues. Trimming removed 5 bases from V and 2 bases from J, with 10 bases in between. The germline gives CDR1 PRHDT, CDR2 FYEKMQ (reference sequence). The CDR3 coding sequence is TGTGCCAGCAGCCATGGAACGGCCTACGAGCAGTACTTC. Amino acid sequence: CASSHGTAYEQYF.

This clonotype was counted at least ten times. The chain has TRBV12-3 or TRBV12-4 and TRBJ1-5; no clear D. This CDR3 is 15 amino acids long. Trimming left V 2 bases short and J 7 bases short, with 15 bases between. The CDR3 coding sequence is TGTGCCAGCAGTTTATTCCCCCAGACCCACCAGCCCCAGCATTTT. This translates into CASSLFPQTHQPQHF.

This clonotype was found many times. The V and J genes are TRBV29-1 and TRBJ2-3; 9 bases agree with TRBD1. CDR3 length: 18 amino acids. The germline V gene encodes CDR1 SQVTM and CDR2 ANQGSEA. The V segment lost 1 base and the J segment 1 base; nucleotides outside the gene matches: 12. DNA for the CDR3: TGCAGCGTTGAAGTCGGACAGGGGAATTGGATAGGCACAGATACGCAGTATTTT. Protein sequence: CSVEVGQGNWIGTDTQYF.

This clonotype was counted many times. This sequence joins TRBV20-1 and TRBJ2-1, with 13 bases that match TRBD2. Germline lookup yields CDR1 DFQATT and CDR2 SNEGSKA (reference sequence). CDR3 length: 15 amino acids. The V gene end was trimmed by 3 bases and the J gene end by 6 bases; junction bases not matched to a gene: 5. This CDR3 is CSARSGTSGINEQFF. The CDR3 bases are TGCAGTGCTAGGTCCGGGACTAGCGGGATCAATGAGCAGTTCTTC.

This clonotype was seen at least ten times. V gene TRBV18 combines with J gene TRBJ2-7; 7 nucleotides align to TRBD1. The CDR3 contains 14 residues. Per the germline V gene, CDR1 is KGHSH and CDR2 is LQKENI. Trimming at V came to 4 bases and at J to 3 bases, leaving 6 bases not matched to a gene. CDR3 loop: CASSHDRVDYEQYF. The CDR3, as DNA: TGTGCCAGCTCACATGACAGGGTTGACTACGAGCAGTACTTC.

This clonotype was seen a few times. The rearrangement uses TRBV12-3 or TRBV12-4 and TRBJ1-6; D uncertain. There are 11 residues in the CDR3. The V end was cut by 3 bases, the J end by 6 bases, with 0 bases between. The CDR3 region is CASSFNSPLHF. For the CDR3, the DNA is TGTGCCAGCAGTTTTAATTCACCCCTCCACTTT.

This clonotype has at least ten counts. This chain links TRBV15 with TRBJ1-1; D gene unclear. Germline V gene lookup returns CDR1 LNHNV and CDR2 YYDKDF (reference sequence). V was clipped by 0 bases and J by 8 bases, with 16 bases between them. This CDR3 region has 15 residues. CDR3 region: CATSRDSPQLSEAFF. As DNA, the CDR3 is TGTGCCACCAGCAGAGACTCTCCGCAGTTGAGCGAAGCTTTCTTT.

V is TRBV3-1 and J is TRBJ1-1, with TRBD1 as a possible D gene (6 bases). The germline V gene encodes CDR1 LGHDT and CDR2 YNNKEL (reference sequence). This CDR3 has 13 amino acids. V lost 1 base to trimming and J lost 7 bases, with 10 bases between them. As DNA, the CDR3 is TGTGCCAGCAGCCAAGTCCGGGGGCATGAAGCTTTCTTT. This encodes CASSQVRGHEAFF. Complete variable domain (other parts from reference TRBV3-1 and TRBJ1-1): DTAVSQTPKYLVTQMGNDKSIKCEQNLGHDTMYWYKQDSKKFLKIMFSYNNKELIINETVPNRFSPKSPDKAHLNLHINSLELGDSAVYFCASSQVRGHEAFFGQGTRLTVV.

The chain joins TRBV12-3 or TRBV12-4 to TRBJ1-1, with D tentatively TRBD1 (6 bases). Trimming stripped 3 bases from V and 11 bases from J, with 13 bases between. This CDR3 has 12 amino acids. The CDR3 is CASSFNRQVAFF. In DNA, the CDR3 is TGTGCCAGCAGTTTTAACCGACAGGTGGCTTTCTTT.

The rearrangement joins TRBV28 to TRBJ1-5; 9 nucleotides match TRBD1. Looked up from germline, CDR1 is MDHEN and CDR2 is SYDVKM. The V segment lost 7 bases and the J segment 7 bases; nucleotides outside the gene matches: 8. This CDR3 is built from 14 residues. This chain's CDR3 is CASTTGQGYQPQHF. The CDR3 DNA follows: TGTGCCAGCACCACGGGACAGGGTTACCAGCCCCAGCATTTT.

This clonotype was observed many times. V is TRBV15 and J is TRBJ2-1; D is tentatively TRBD1 or TRBD2 (6 bases each). CDR1 LNHNV and CDR2 YYDKDF come from the germline V gene (reference sequence). This CDR3 comprises 16 residues. The V end was cut by 2 bases, the J end by 10 bases, with 21 bases between. CDR3 in amino acids: CATSRQGRMILNEQFF. The CDR3, as DNA: TGTGCCACCAGCAGACAGGGGAGGATGATTCTAAACGAGCAGTTCTTC.

In this sample, this clonotype turned up a few times. V usage is TRBV9 and J usage is TRBJ2-1; no clear D gene. Germline loops: CDR1 SGDLS, CDR2 YYNGEE. Trimming pared 2 bases from V and 6 bases from J, leaving 9 bases between. The CDR3 is 13 amino acids. The CDR3 is CASSVHPTNEQFF. DNA for the CDR3: TGTGCCAGCAGCGTCCACCCCACCAATGAGCAGTTCTTC.

The chain uses TRBV20-1 and TRBJ1-3, with 7 bases lining up with TRBD1. V was pared by 5 bases and J by 0 bases, with 4 bases of the junction left unmatched. The germline V gene has CDR1 DFQATT and CDR2 SNEGSKA (reference sequence). This CDR3 spans 14 amino acids. CDR3 coding DNA: TGCAGTGCTCTTGGGACAGCCTCTGGAAACACCATATATTTT. Amino acid sequence: CSALGTASGNTIYF.

Ten or more counts support this clonotype. The chain has TRBV6-6 and TRBJ2-7; TRBD2 aligns across 8 bases. V shed 2 bases and J 5 bases; nucleotides not matched to a gene: 5. CDR1 and CDR2 from the germline V gene are MNHNY and SVGAGI (reference sequence). The CDR3 sequence is 14 residues long. The CDR3 spells CASSYSLAGDEQYF. CDR3 DNA: TGTGCCAGCAGTTACAGTCTAGCGGGCGACGAGCAGTACTTC.

The J gene is TRBJ1-6, the V gene TRBV6-1, with D perhaps matching TRBD1 (5 bases). Germline CDR1 is MNHNS and CDR2 is SASEGT. Trimming took off 8 bases at V and 7 bases at J, with 15 bases between the two ends. The CDR3 is 14 amino acids. In DNA, the CDR3 is TGTGCCAGCGGGGGGTTTGGGACGAATTCACCCCTCCACTTT. It is translated as CASGGFGTNSPLHF.

A word on this clonotype: A clone one base away is much larger, so this may be a read error. The rearrangement links TRBV6-2 or TRBV6-3 to TRBJ1-1; D might be TRBD1 (5 bases). The length of the CDR3 is 16 residues. Germline assignment: CDR1 MNHEY and CDR2 SVGEGT. V was cut by 0 bases and J by 2 bases, with 13 bases left in between. The CDR3 nucleotides read TGTGCCAGCAGTTACTCGGGGACGGAATTTAACACTGAAGCTTTCTTT. Translation: CASSYSGTEFNTEAFF.

V and J are TRBV9 and TRBJ2-1, with 8 bases identical to TRBD1. The CDR3 extends over 13 amino acids. Germline lookup yields CDR1 SGDLS and CDR2 YYNGEE. J was trimmed by 9 bases and V by 4 bases; bases with no gene match: 6. The CDR3 loop is CASSPTGGIEQFF. Written as DNA, the CDR3 is TGTGCCAGCAGCCCAACAGGGGGGATTGAGCAGTTCTTC.